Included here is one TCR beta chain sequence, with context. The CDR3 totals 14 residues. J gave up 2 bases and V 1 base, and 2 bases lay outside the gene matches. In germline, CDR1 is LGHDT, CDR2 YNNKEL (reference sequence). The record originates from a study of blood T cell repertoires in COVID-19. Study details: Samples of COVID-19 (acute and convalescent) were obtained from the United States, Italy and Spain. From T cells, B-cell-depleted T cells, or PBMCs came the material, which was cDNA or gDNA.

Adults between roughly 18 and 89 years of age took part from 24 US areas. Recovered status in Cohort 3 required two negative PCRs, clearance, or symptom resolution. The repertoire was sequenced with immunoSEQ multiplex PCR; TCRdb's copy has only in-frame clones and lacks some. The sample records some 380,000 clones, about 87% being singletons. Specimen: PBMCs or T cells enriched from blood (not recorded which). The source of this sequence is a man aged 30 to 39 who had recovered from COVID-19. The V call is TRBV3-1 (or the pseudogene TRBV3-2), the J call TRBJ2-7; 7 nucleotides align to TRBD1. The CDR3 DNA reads TGTGCCAGCAGCCAAGGGACAGGTACCTACGAGCAGTACTTC. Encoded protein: CASSQGTGTYEQYF.